The present TCR beta chain was sequenced within a study of cytomegalovirus exposure and HLA in healthy donors. Notes on the study in general: A later analysis reportedly identified an Asian-associated ancestry cluster as carrying fewer N-insertions than the 666-donor mean. A missense variant in DCLRE1C was later tied to TCR beta V- and J-gene trimming. A later analysis linked some 18,000 TCR beta sequences to HLA alleles at 0.05 false discovery rate.

The primer mix had 60 Vbeta and 13 Jbeta primers. Only in-frame clones appear in the TCRdb table, and some are missing; sequencing was by immunoSEQ multiplex PCR. The data contain about 110,000 clones, less than 80% of them singletons. A remark on this clone: No antigen is known for it.

The CDR3 is 12 residues long. The V and J ends lost 3 bases and 7 bases respectively, with 7 bases between them. Looked up from germline, CDR1 is ENHRY and CDR2 is SYGVKD. Participants comprised healthy donors of bone marrow. This clonotype originated in a woman in her thirties in good health and CMV-seronegative. V is TRBV10-3 and J is TRBJ1-5, with D unclear. The source material was PBMCs. CDR3 protein: CAISDFGQPQHF. In nucleotides, the CDR3 is TGTGCCATCAGTGACTTCGGGCAGCCCCAGCATTTT.